Listed below are T cell receptor beta chains from one sample, sequenced in a study of cytomegalovirus exposure and HLA in healthy donors. Assay used: immunoSEQ multiplex PCR; TCRdb lists only in-frame clones, some missing. The table records 95,000 to 150,000 clones, 60% to 85% of them present only once. The specimen sequenced was PBMCs. Receptors were obtained from a woman aged 40 to 50 in good health and CMV-seropositive. CDR3s include the opening cysteine and the closing phenylalanine or tryptophan. A D gene is named only where the DNA matches it firmly. The size field is filled for only some rows; it gives once, few, many or a size class.

J gene	clone size	V gene	D gene	CDR3 DNA	CDR3 protein
TRBJ2-2	.	TRBV7-6	.	TGTGCCAGCAGCTTAACAGGGGGGGACACCGGGGAGCTGTTTTTT	CASSLTGGDTGELFF
TRBJ2-2	.	TRBV6-5	.	TGTGCCAGCAGTGCAGGGAAAGGGGAGCTGTTTTTT	CASSAGKGELFF
TRBJ2-3	.	TRBV5-1	TRBD1	TGCGCCAGCAGCTCAACTACAGGGGGGACAAGCACAGATACGCAGTATTTT	CASSSTTGGTSTDTQYF
TRBJ2-7	.	TRBV7-8	.	TGTGCCAGCACCCTCCCCAAAACGGGCCAGGGGACCTACGAGCAGTACTTC	CASTLPKTGQGTYEQYF
TRBJ2-7	.	TRBV2	TRBD2	TGTGCCAGCAGTTCTAGGGCGGGGGGCTCCTACGAGCAGTACTTC	CASSSRAGGSYEQYF
TRBJ2-7	.	TRBV14	TRBD2	TGTGCCAGCAGCCGGGTTAGCGGGAGCGCCTACGAGCAGTACTTC	CASSRVSGSAYEQYF
TRBJ2-7	.	TRBV7-8	.	TGTGCCAGCAGCTTGGGGGGGGCCTCCTACGAGCAGTACTTC	CASSLGGASYEQYF
TRBJ2-5	.	TRBV11-2	TRBD1	TGTGCCAGCAGCCCCTCTGGCCGTACAGGGGCACGGGAGACCCAGTACTTC	CASSPSGRTGARETQYF
TRBJ1-5	.	TRBV2	TRBD1	TGTGCCAGCAGTGGGACAGGGGGTGTGAATCAGCCCCAGCATTTT	CASSGTGGVNQPQHF
TRBJ2-3	.	TRBV2	TRBD1	TGTGCCAGCTGTGGGGGACAGGGAACAGATACGCAGTATTTT	CASCGGQGTDTQYF
TRBJ2-1	.	TRBV5-6	TRBD1	TGTGCCAGCAGCTTGACAGGGGGAGAGGATGAGCAGTTCTTC	CASSLTGGEDEQFF
TRBJ2-1	.	TRBV27	.	TGTGCCAGCAGTTTATCTAGGGGGACCCACAATGAGCAGTTCTTC	CASSLSRGTHNEQFF
TRBJ1-5	once	TRBV6-1	.	TGTGCCAGCACCCTCCGCAGGATAGGCAATCAGCCCCAGCATTTT	CASTLRRIGNQPQHF
TRBJ2-1	.	TRBV6-5	TRBD2	TGTGCCAGCAGTTACTCAGAGGGAGGGACCAATGAGCAGTTCTTC	CASSYSEGGTNEQFF
TRBJ2-1	.	TRBV19	.	TGTGCCAGTAGTGAGGAACAGGGCCTCTACAATGAGCAGTTCTTC	CASSEEQGLYNEQFF
TRBJ2-3	.	TRBV29-1	.	TGCAGCGTCAGGCCCTCGGGGGAACCAGATACGCAGTATTTT	CSVRPSGEPDTQYF
TRBJ2-3	.	TRBV5-4	.	TGTGCCAGCAGCTTATTTTTTGCGGGACTTACGGGGAGCACAGATACGCAGTATTTT	CASSLFFAGLTGSTDTQYF
TRBJ1-2	.	TRBV6-5	.	TGTGCCAGCAGTTACTCGGGGCCCGGCTACACCTTC	CASSYSGPGYTF
TRBJ2-5	.	TRBV5-4	.	TGTGCCAGCAGCCGGGACTCCCCAGAGACCCAGTACTTC	CASSRDSPETQYF
TRBJ2-1	.	TRBV29-1	.	TGCAGCGCTCTTTCCGAGTACAATGAGCAGTTCTTC	CSALSEYNEQFF
TRBJ2-7	once	TRBV5-6	.	TGTGCCAGCAGCTTTCCCGGGACTGGGGGCTACGAGCAGTACTTC	CASSFPGTGGYEQYF
TRBJ2-7	.	TRBV5-1	.	TGCGCCAGCAGCTTGGGGGACTCAAAAAGCTACGAGCAGTACTTC	CASSLGDSKSYEQYF
TRBJ1-2	.	TRBV6-5	.	TGTGCCAGCAGTCGACAGTTGGACTATGGCTACACCTTC	CASSRQLDYGYTF
TRBJ2-7	.	TRBV10-3	TRBD2	TGTGCCATCACAACTAGCGGGGGAAACGAGCAGTACTTC	CAITTSGGNEQYF
TRBJ2-7	.	TRBV4-1	TRBD2	TGCGCCAGCAGCCAAGGCCCGGGACTAGCTGCCGAGCAGTACTTC	CASSQGPGLAAEQYF
TRBJ1-2	.	TRBV5-1	.	TGCGCCAGCAGCTTGGAAGGGGCCAGGAATGGCTACACCTTC	CASSLEGARNGYTF
TRBJ2-1	.	TRBV6-6	TRBD2	TGTGCCAGCAGGAGGGGACTAGCGGGAGGACTCAATGAGCAGTTCTTC	CASRRGLAGGLNEQFF
TRBJ2-7	.	TRBV7-2	TRBD2	TGTGCCAGCAGTCGGACTAGCGGGAGGTTCGACGAGCAGTACTTC	CASSRTSGRFDEQYF
TRBJ2-5	.	TRBV5-6	TRBD2	TGTGCCAGCAGCTTGTTGCGGGGGGAGACCCAGTACTTC	CASSLLRGETQYF
TRBJ2-2	.	TRBV2	TRBD1	TGTGCCAGCAGCCTAAGACAGGGGAACTCGGGGGAGCTGTTTTTT	CASSLRQGNSGELFF
TRBJ1-2	.	TRBV27	TRBD1	TGTGCCAGCAGGCACCGGGACAGGGCCCTTGGCTACACCTTC	CASRHRDRALGYTF
TRBJ2-2	once	TRBV7-2	TRBD1	TGTGCCAGCAGCAAAGGACAGGGGGCGCGGGTCGGGGAGCTGTTTTTT	CASSKGQGARVGELFF
TRBJ2-1	once	TRBV7-2	.	TGTGCCAGCAGCTTAGTCTCCCCCCAGGCCGCTGAGCAGTTCTTC	CASSLVSPQAAEQFF
TRBJ2-1	.	TRBV9	TRBD2	TGTGCCAGCAGCGTAGCAGGACTAGCGGGCACGAGCTCCTACAATGAGCAGTTCTTC	CASSVAGLAGTSSYNEQFF
TRBJ1-2	.	TRBV29-1	.	TGCAGCTCCTTGAGTACTTCTAGCTACACCTTC	CSSLSTSSYTF
TRBJ2-1	.	TRBV7-2	TRBD2	TGTGCCAGCAGCTTATTTGCGGGAGACTCCTACAATGAGCAGTTCTTC	CASSLFAGDSYNEQFF
TRBJ2-2	.	TRBV2	.	TGTGCCAGCAGTGCGGAGGGGGCGGACACCGGGGAGCTGTTTTTT	CASSAEGADTGELFF
TRBJ2-5	.	TRBV5-8	TRBD1	TGTGCCAGCAGCTTACAGGGGGTGACTGAGACCCAGTACTTC	CASSLQGVTETQYF
TRBJ1-5	few	TRBV4-1	.	TGCGCCAGCAGTCCCGGGAGCCCAATCAAGCCCCAGCATTTT	CASSPGSPIKPQHF
TRBJ2-1	few	TRBV12-5	.	TGTGCTAGTGGTTTGCCCCCGGGGACTAATGAGCAGTTCTTC	CASGLPPGTNEQFF
TRBJ2-1	few	TRBV5-8	.	TGTGCCAGCAGCCGAATCGGGGGCTCCTACAATGAGCAGTTCTTC	CASSRIGGSYNEQFF
TRBJ1-2	.	TRBV6-5	.	TGTGCCAGCAGGAGACGGGGGGGGAACTATGGCTACACCTTC	CASRRRGGNYGYTF
TRBJ2-7	.	TRBV19	TRBD2	TGTGCCAGTAGTGCCGTCGGGACTAGCGACCCTAGGCACTTC	CASSAVGTSDPRHF
TRBJ2-7	.	TRBV7-8	TRBD2	TGTGCCAGCAGCTATTCGGGGGGATCCTCCTACGAGCAGTACTTC	CASSYSGGSSYEQYF
TRBJ2-7	.	TRBV25-1	TRBD1	TGTGCCAGCAGTGATAGCCGGACAGGACCATACGAGCAGTACTTC	CASSDSRTGPYEQYF
TRBJ1-2	.	TRBV30	.	TGTGCCTGGGGGCGGGGGAGGGACTACACCTTC	CAWGRGRDYTF
TRBJ2-3	.	TRBV6-5	.	TGTGCCACTAGCAGCCCCACAGATACGCAGTATTTT	CATSSPTDTQYF
TRBJ2-5	.	TRBV4-2	TRBD2	TGTGCCAGCAGCCAAGATCCGTGGGTCCCCCCGGGGGCGGGAGGCGCGCAAGAGACCCAGTACTTC	CASSQDPWVPPGAGGAQETQYF
TRBJ1-5	.	TRBV19	TRBD1	TGTGCCAGTACGGTCGACAGGGGGGTAGGTCAGCCCCAGCATTTT	CASTVDRGVGQPQHF
TRBJ2-5	.	TRBV5-1	TRBD1	TGCGCCAGCAGCTTCCTCAGGGGGAGTGAGACCCAGTACTTC	CASSFLRGSETQYF
TRBJ2-5	once	TRBV6-5	.	TGTGCCAGCAGTTACTCTTGGGGCGGCGGCCAAGAGACCCAGTACTTC	CASSYSWGGGQETQYF
TRBJ1-2	.	TRBV29-1	TRBD1	TGCAGCGGACCTCAGGGGGCTTATGGCTACACCTTC	CSGPQGAYGYTF